Each of the 24 T cell receptor beta chains below was sequenced from the same sample in a study of cytomegalovirus exposure and HLA in healthy donors. A multiplex PCR was run with 60 Vbeta primers and 13 Jbeta primers. The assay was immunoSEQ multiplex PCR, and TCRdb's table has in-frame clones only and misses some. The data hold about 160,000 clones, with about three quarters observed a single time. The material sequenced was PBMCs. These receptors all come from a woman in her 40s in good health and CMV-seropositive.

V usage is TRBV5-4 and J usage is TRBJ1-2; D not resolved. Germline-derived CDR1 and CDR2 are SGHNT and YYREEE (reference sequence). This CDR3 contains 14 residues. V was cut by 0 bases and J by 4 bases, with 10 bases left in between. In nucleotides, the CDR3 is TGTGCCAGCAGCTTGGCGCGGGCGGTCTATGGCTACACCTTC. This translates into CASSLARAVYGYTF.

The chain uses TRBV5-1 and TRBJ2-6; D remains unclear. Germline lookup yields CDR1 SGHRS and CDR2 YFSETQ. V was pared by 4 bases and J by 2 bases, with 13 bases between. The CDR3 is 16 residues long. CDR3 sequence: CASSPRVFPGANVLTF. CDR3 nucleotide sequence: TGCGCCAGCAGCCCCCGGGTGTTCCCTGGGGCCAACGTCCTGACTTTC.

The chain uses TRBV15 and TRBJ2-1; 9 positions match TRBD2. Losses at the gene ends were 1 base for V and 7 bases for J; bases not matched to a gene: 11. Germline V gene sequence: CDR1 LNHNV, CDR2 YYDKDF (reference sequence). The CDR3 covers 17 residues. CDR3: CATSRVGRASGKNEQFF. CDR3 nucleotides: TGTGCCACCAGCAGAGTGGGCCGGGCTAGCGGGAAAAATGAGCAGTTCTTC.

The chain employs TRBV14 and TRBJ2-3; a possible D gene is TRBD1 (6 bases). The V gene's germline CDR1 is SGHDN and CDR2 FVKESK. The CDR3 is made up of 19 amino acids. V lost 1 base and J lost 3, with 23 bases in between. CDR3 amino acids: CASSQGGSGASFGTDTQYF. Here the CDR3 DNA reads TGTGCCAGCAGCCAAGGAGGGTCAGGGGCCTCTTTTGGGACAGATACGCAGTATTTT.

CDR3 protein: CASSYSTDRANYGYTF. The DNA of the CDR3 is TGTGCCAGCAGTTATTCCACGGACAGGGCCAACTATGGCTACACCTTC. The chain employs TRBV6-5 and TRBJ1-2; 8 bases align to TRBD1. Losses at the gene ends were 3 bases for V and 2 bases for J; bases not matched to a gene: 8. The V gene's germline CDR1 is MNHEY and CDR2 SVGAGI. This CDR3 spans 16 amino acids.

CDR3 in DNA: TGTGCCAGCAGCTTAGGTCCTCAGGGGGAGTACGAGCAGTACTTC. This translates into CASSLGPQGEYEQYF. The rearrangement joins TRBV7-2 to TRBJ2-7; 7 positions agree with TRBD1. The CDR3 extends over 15 amino acids. The germline V gene has CDR1 SGHTA and CDR2 FQGNSA. The V and J ends lost 1 base and 4 bases, in that order; junction bases with no gene match: 7. Together with reference TRBV7-2 and TRBJ2-7, the CDR3 gives the full variable domain: GAGVSQSPSNKVTEKGKDVELRCDPISGHTALYWYRQSLGQGLEFLIYFQGNSAPDKSGLPSDRFSAERTGGSVSTLTIQRTQQEDSAVYLCASSLGPQGEYEQYFGPGTRLTVT.

V is TRBV7-9 and J is TRBJ2-7; the match to TRBD2 covers 7 bases. The germline V gene encodes CDR1 SEHNR and CDR2 FQNEAQ (reference sequence). This CDR3 region has 13 residues. V lost 5 bases, J lost 5 bases, and 6 bases stayed unmatched. The CDR3 loop is CASSPAGAHEQYF. The CDR3 DNA is TGTGCCAGCAGCCCCGCGGGAGCCCACGAGCAGTACTTC.

J is TRBJ2-1 and V is TRBV28; 12 nucleotides match TRBD1. Per germline, CDR1 MDHEN and CDR2 SYDVKM. CDR3 length: 14 residues. The junction had 2 bases not matched to a gene; V was cut back by 2 bases and J by 9 bases. CDR3 protein: CASSLGDRGPEQFF. For the CDR3, the DNA is TGTGCCAGCAGTTTAGGGGACAGGGGGCCTGAGCAGTTCTTC.

This chain connects TRBV19 to TRBJ1-6; possible D gene TRBD1, 6 bases. The CDR3 is 16 amino acids. Germline V gives CDR1 LNHDA, CDR2 SQIVND (reference sequence). V lost 6 bases to trimming and J lost 5 bases, with 17 bases between them. Here the CDR3 reads CASRKQGASDNSPLHF. The DNA for the CDR3 is TGTGCCAGTAGGAAACAGGGTGCTTCCGATAATTCACCCCTCCACTTT.

The genes are TRBV6-5 and TRBJ1-2, with D possibly TRBD1 on 6 matching bases. This CDR3 is 15 amino acids long. CDR1 MNHEY and CDR2 SVGAGI come from the germline V gene. Trimming removed 3 bases from V and 7 bases from J, with 18 bases in between. Here the CDR3 reads CASSYGQGSLSGYTF. The CDR3 DNA follows: TGTGCCAGCAGTTATGGGCAGGGGAGTCTTTCTGGCTACACCTTC.

A few counts support this clone. The gene calls are TRBV7-2 and TRBJ1-2; 7 nucleotides agree with TRBD1. The CDR3 runs to 13 residues. CDR1 and CDR2 (germline): SGHTA, FQGNSA. The junction had 6 bases not matched to a gene; V was cut back by 5 bases and J by 6 bases. The CDR3 DNA reads as TGTGCCAGCAGCCTGGACAGGCTCGATGGCTACACCTTC. Translating it yields CASSLDRLDGYTF. The full variable domain, with the rest looked up from reference TRBV7-2 and TRBJ1-2, is GAGVSQSPSNKVTEKGKDVELRCDPISGHTALYWYRQSLGQGLEFLIYFQGNSAPDKSGLPSDRFSAERTGGSVSTLTIQRTQQEDSAVYLCASSLDRLDGYTFGSGTRLTVV.

CDR3 region: CASSFRDKTYEQYF. The CDR3 DNA follows: TGTGCCAGCAGTTTCCGGGACAAGACCTACGAGCAGTACTTC. The rearrangement uses TRBV6-5 and TRBJ2-7; weak D call: TRBD1 (6 bases). Germline V gene lookup returns CDR1 MNHEY and CDR2 SVGAGI. The CDR3 has 14 amino acids. V was trimmed by 4 bases and J by 2 bases, leaving 12 bases between them.

The chain is built from TRBV5-1 and TRBJ2-3, with D maybe TRBD2 (5 bases). This CDR3 has 14 amino acids. With 4 bases removed from V and 4 bases from J, the gap between germline ends came to 13 bases. CDR1 SGHRS and CDR2 YFSETQ come from the germline V gene. CDR3 region: CASSPPGRADTQYF. The DNA for the CDR3 is TGCGCCAGCAGCCCCCCTGGGAGAGCAGATACGCAGTATTTT.

The V and J genes are TRBV19 and TRBJ1-6, with TRBD1 identical over 7 bases. Germline V gene sequence: CDR1 LNHDA, CDR2 SQIVND (reference sequence). V lost 3 bases, J lost 7 bases, and 6 bases stayed unmatched. CDR3 length equals 15 residues. The CDR3 sequence: CASSIVGTENSPLHF. The CDR3 coding sequence is TGTGCCAGTAGTATCGTCGGGACAGAGAATTCACCCCTCCACTTT.

The V and J genes are TRBV11-3 and TRBJ1-2, with 8 bases fitting TRBD1. The V and J ends lost 4 bases and 9 bases, in that order; junction bases with no gene match: 7. This CDR3 contains 13 residues. Germline V gene data show CDR1 as SGHNT and CDR2 as YENEEA. The CDR3 loop reads CASSSPRGPSYTF. CDR3 DNA sequence: TGTGCCAGCAGCTCTCCCAGGGGGCCCAGCTACACCTTC.

The J gene is TRBJ1-2, the V gene TRBV28; possibly TRBD1 for D (5 bases). This CDR3 has 13 amino acids. V lost 10 bases to trimming and J lost 0 bases, with 12 bases between them. Germline V lookup: CDR1 MDHEN, CDR2 SYDVKM. CDR3 DNA: TGTGCCATATCGGCAGGGCCTAACTATGGCTACACCTTC. The encoded protein is CAISAGPNYGYTF.

The genes are TRBV10-3 and TRBJ2-1, with 7 positions matching TRBD2. This CDR3 is 14 amino acids long. Germline lookup yields CDR1 ENHRY and CDR2 SYGVKD. The J segment lost 8 bases and the V segment lost 8 bases, leaving 12 bases of the junction unmatched. Here the CDR3 DNA reads TGTGCCATCTTAAAGGGAGGGCCCTCGGATGAGCAGTTCTTC. This encodes CAILKGGPSDEQFF.

The chain links TRBV9 to TRBJ2-5; 7 bases align to TRBD1. Per the germline V gene, CDR1 is SGDLS and CDR2 is YYNGEE. V trimming: 0 bases; J trimming: 5 bases; junction bases outside the gene matches: 7. The CDR3 extends over 15 amino acids. The CDR3 here is CASSVDAGGSETQYF. CDR3 nucleotides: TGTGCCAGCAGCGTAGATGCAGGGGGAAGTGAGACCCAGTACTTC.

The chain combines TRBV11-3 with TRBJ2-3; 8 bases agree with TRBD2. After removal of 5 bases from V and 2 bases from J, the junction contained 9 bases not matched to a gene. This CDR3 comprises 16 residues. Germline loops: CDR1 SGHNT, CDR2 YENEEA. The CDR3 nucleotides read TGTGCCAGCAGCCCGAGGACTAGCAGTTTCACAGATACGCAGTATTTT. Residues: CASSPRTSSFTDTQYF.

The chain carries TRBV7-6 and TRBJ1-3; D unresolved. Germline V gene sequence: CDR1 SGHVS, CDR2 FNYEAQ. CDR3 length: 15 amino acids. Between the trimmed V and J ends, which lost 2 bases and 0 bases, there was a span of 8 bases. CDR3 residues: CASSLMADSGNTIYF. The CDR3 region has the DNA TGTGCCAGCAGCTTAATGGCTGACTCTGGAAACACCATATATTTT.

Only one count was recorded for this clone. The V gene is TRBV30, the J gene TRBJ1-3, with 7 positions matching TRBD1. The V and J ends lost 6 bases and 2 bases, in that order; junction bases with no gene match: 4. This CDR3 has 13 residues. Germline V lookup: CDR1 GTSNPN, CDR2 SVGIG (reference sequence). CDR3 sequence: CACPTGTGNTIYF. In DNA, the CDR3 is TGTGCCTGTCCGACAGGGACTGGAAACACCATATATTTT.

The sample holds a few counts of this clone. The genes are TRBV28 and TRBJ1-3; 7 bases are shared with TRBD1. The CDR3 totals 14 residues. J gave up 4 bases and V 5 bases, and 5 bases lay outside the gene matches. Germline V gene lookup returns CDR1 MDHEN and CDR2 SYDVKM. In DNA form, the CDR3 reads TGTGCCAGCAGTGATACAGGGGCAGGAAACACCATATATTTT. Protein: CASSDTGAGNTIYF.

This chain joins TRBV6-5 and TRBJ2-1; unclear D gene. In germline, CDR1 is MNHEY, CDR2 SVGAGI. The length of the CDR3 is 15 residues. Trimming pared 3 bases from V and 5 bases from J, leaving 14 bases between. The CDR3 spells CASSYDRSLNNEQFF. For the CDR3, the DNA is TGTGCCAGCAGTTATGATCGCAGTTTAAACAATGAGCAGTTCTTC.

The chain employs TRBV30 and TRBJ1-2; possible D gene TRBD1, 5 bases. The V gene lost 1 base and the J gene lost 1 base, with 13 bases spanning the gap. CDR1 and CDR2 from the germline V gene are GTSNPN and SVGIG (reference sequence). The CDR3 consists of 15 residues. CDR3: CAWSAPDSLNYGYTF. CDR3 nucleotide sequence: TGTGCCTGGAGTGCCCCCGACAGTCTTAACTATGGCTACACCTTC.